This T cell receptor beta chain was sequenced for a study of regulatory T cells in long-lasting Graves disease. Study at large: Less than 3 months of antithyroid drugs had been taken by newly diagnosed Graves' patients.

Points from the study as a whole: New patients shared around 920 public clonotypes, fewer than the approximately 2,700 shared by persistent patients.

Combining iRepertoire HTBI primers with Arm-PCR of CDR3 regions, the authors built TCR beta libraries. TCRdb fed the multiplex PCR reads into MiXCR, producing one record per CDR3 protein. The table has more than 350,000 distinct CDR3 sequences, 14% to 15% seen once. The time point is: newly diagnosed GD, antithyroid drugs for less than 3 months. PBMC RNA served as the TCR library source. The CDR3 consists of 15 residues. Germline V lookup: CDR1 SGDLS, CDR2 YYNGEE. V was pared by 0 bases and J by 1 base, with 10 bases between. This clonotype was counted at least ten times. What it recognizes is unknown. These data were likewise used in another study, on T cells in Graves' hyperthyroidism and ophthalmopathy. That work adds: Uncontrolled infection, other autoimmune disease, pregnancy or lactation led to exclusion.

Here the sequenced sample was peripheral blood mononuclear cells (PBMCs), taken at new diagnosis, from a patient treated with antithyroid drugs. The chain has TRBV9 and TRBJ1-1; D unresolved. The sequence derives from a woman aged 30 to 39 with Graves disease. CDR3 residues: CASSVDGEANTEAFF. CDR3 nucleotides: TGTGCCAGCAGCGTAGATGGAGAAGCGAACACTGAAGCTTTCTTT.